This entry is about one TCR beta chain. Its specificity is unknown. A much larger clone is a single base away; this may be a read error. This entry belongs to a study of T-cell reconstitution after alpha-beta-depleted transplantation in children. Study findings and constraints: Newly produced T cells mostly accounted for T-cell counts and diversity one year post-transplant. About two months after transplant, alpha-beta T cells reportedly came from several hundred expanded graft clones.

Trimming left V 7 bases short and J 3 bases short, with 16 bases between. The CDR3 consists of 14 residues. CDR1 and CDR2 (germline): MDHEN, SYDVKM. Using unique molecular identifiers, the investigators prepared the TCRbeta library. TCRdb itself ran the PCR reads through MiXCR, one entry per CDR3 protein. Of 600,000 to 700,000 distinct CDR3 sequences listed, around 14% are singletons. The source of this sequence is a girl aged 2 to 9 with congenital amegakaryocytic thrombocytopenia, due to receive a stem cell transplant. This specimen was PBMCs, taken before TCRalphabeta/CD19-depleted stem cell transplant. V gene TRBV28 combines with J gene TRBJ2-7, with D maybe TRBD2 (6 bases). The CDR3 loop reads CASNAGPGYYEQYF. The CDR3 DNA reads as TGTGCCAGCAATGCGGGGCCCGGATACTACGAGCAGTACTTC.